This T cell receptor (beta chain) comes out of a study of shared clonotypes between healthy human individuals. General study findings and limits: Richness estimates generally favored naive over memory subsets.

CDR1 is SNHLY and CDR2 is FYNNEI in the germline V gene. This CDR3 contains 14 residues. The junction had 8 bases not matched to a gene; V was cut back by 4 bases and J by 6 bases. The study drew its donors from healthy HIV-negative adults without recent acute infections or vaccinations. Sorted-subset replicate PCR reactions contained roughly 190 ng DNA, corresponding to approximately 30,000 T cell genomes. The assay was immunoSEQ multiplex PCR, and TCRdb's table has in-frame clones only and misses some. The sample lists almost 750,000 clones; 72% were seen once. Of note for this clone: Antigen unknown.

This TCR came from a woman in her twenties or thirties in good health. V and J are TRBV2 and TRBJ1-2; 7 nucleotides align to TRBD1. The sample taken for sequencing was memory CD4+ T cells sorted from blood. As for subset: CD45RA-negative fraction. In DNA, the CDR3 is TGTGCCAGCAGTGCGGGACAGCTCTCAAATGGCTACACCTTC. Translating gives CASSAGQLSNGYTF.